The 20 T cell receptor beta chains in this list originate from one sample, sequenced in a study of T cell responses to AZD1222 COVID-19 vaccine (dated by TCRdb to the early 2020s). This specimen's time point label, per the study, means: baseline before first vaccination. The library was made by the immunoSEQ multiplex PCR assay. TCRdb limited this immuneACCESS table to in-frame rearrangements with V and J called. A share of clones is missing; checked studies link under half to unresolved V genes, and the rest is unexplained. This sample is represented by under 200,000 clones; around 93% of them were singletons. The biggest ten clones account for 7.5% to 10% of the sample. The sample consisted of peripheral blood, taken on day 0 of AZD1222 vaccination. These receptors came from an adult in good health.

This chain uses TRBV28 with TRBJ1-5, with D maybe TRBD1 (6 bases). CDR1 is MDHEN, CDR2 SYDVKM, per germline. The CDR3 extends over 15 amino acids. The V and J ends lost 4 bases and 3 bases respectively, with 13 bases between them. The DNA of the CDR3 is TGTGCCAGCAGTTCCCTCGACAGGTCCAATCAGCCCCAGCATTTT. Translation: CASSSLDRSNQPQHF.

The chain links TRBV23-1 to TRBJ2-1; 7 bases match TRBD1. TRBV23-1 is noted as an ORF with a role that remains uncertain. The CDR3 consists of 15 residues. J gave up 4 bases and V 7 bases, and 10 bases lay outside the gene matches. The CDR3 coding sequence is TGCGCCAGCACCCCACAGGGGTCCCCTTACAATGAGCAGTTCTTC. This codes for CASTPQGSPYNEQFF.

The chain recombines TRBV27 with TRBJ2-7, with D unclear. V lost 8 bases and J 2 bases, leaving 13 bases between the germline ends. CDR3 length equals 13 residues. The germline CDR1 and CDR2 sequences are MNHEY and SMNVEV (reference sequence). The CDR3 spells CASWSSGPYEQYF. The DNA of the CDR3 is TGTGCCAGCTGGAGTAGTGGGCCCTACGAGCAGTACTTC.

This sequence joins TRBV7-3 and TRBJ1-2; 9 positions match TRBD1. The CDR3 has 13 residues. The V and J ends lost 5 bases and 3 bases, in that order; junction bases with no gene match: 1. From germline, CDR1 is SGHTA and CDR2 FQGTGA. The CDR3 bases are TGTGCCAGCAGCCGGGACAGGGACTATGGCTACACCTTC. This codes for CASSRDRDYGYTF.

In this sample, this clone turned up a few times. V is TRBV6-5 and J is TRBJ2-2; 9 bases are a match to TRBD2. Germline values: CDR1 MNHEY, CDR2 SVGAGI. Trimming cost V 6 bases and J 6 bases; bases outside gene matches: 5. The CDR3 is 14 residues long. The chain's CDR3 is CASRISGSSGELFF. In DNA form, the CDR3 reads TGTGCCAGCAGGATTAGCGGGAGCTCCGGGGAGCTGTTTTTT.

The chain combines TRBV3-1 (or the pseudogene TRBV3-2) with TRBJ1-5; D remains ambiguous. Germline V CDR1 and CDR2: LGHDT, YNNKEL (reference sequence). V gave up 0 bases and J gave up 7 bases, with 13 bases separating them. This CDR3 is 15 amino acids long. CDR3 protein: CASSQDLTRKQPQHF. The CDR3 DNA reads as TGTGCCAGCAGCCAAGATCTGACAAGGAAGCAGCCCCAGCATTTT.

The chain's CDR3 is CATSRALATNEKLFF. Written as DNA, the CDR3 is TGTGCCACCAGCAGGGCGTTAGCAACTAATGAAAAACTGTTTTTT. The chain recombines TRBV15 with TRBJ1-4; D remains ambiguous. Trimming cost V 3 bases and J 0 bases, with 8 bases left between them. The CDR3 runs to 15 residues. CDR1 LNHNV and CDR2 YYDKDF come from the germline V gene (reference sequence).

The chain combines TRBV9 with TRBJ1-3; D not certain. The CDR3 extends over 16 amino acids. V was shortened by 0 bases and J by 0 bases, with 10 bases between the two germline ends. Germline lookup yields CDR1 SGDLS and CDR2 YYNGEE. The CDR3 region has the DNA TGTGCCAGCAGCGTAGGGGTAAGGTCCTCTGGAAACACCATATATTTT. This sequence encodes CASSVGVRSSGNTIYF.

This clone was counted a single time. CDR3 nucleotide sequence: TGTGCCATCAGGGCAATGCAGGGATCGAACACCGGGGAGCTGTTTTTT. Residues: CAIRAMQGSNTGELFF. The chain carries TRBV10-3 and TRBJ2-2; possibly TRBD1 for D (5 bases). V was trimmed by 6 bases and J by 0 bases, leaving 14 bases between them. Germline CDR1 ENHRY, CDR2 SYGVKD. The CDR3 has 16 residues.

The V call is TRBV21-1, the J call TRBJ2-1; no check of the table's D call, TRBD1, against the DNA was made. TRBV21-1 corresponds to a pseudogene. The CDR3 runs to 13 residues. CDR3 sequence: CASSKDRGNEQFF. Written as DNA, the CDR3 is TGTGCCAGCAGCAAGGACAGGGGGAATGAGCAGTTCTTC.

The chain has TRBV7-2 and TRBJ1-4, with TRBD1 matching over 8 bases. This CDR3 has 14 amino acids. Germline V gene sequence: CDR1 SGHTA, CDR2 FQGNSA. With V trimmed by 4 bases and J by 7 bases, 5 bases remained unmatched. In DNA, the CDR3 is TGTGCCAGCAGCTCGGACAGGGTGGGTGAAAAACTGTTTTTT. This gives the protein CASSSDRVGEKLFF.

This clone was counted a single time. The rearrangement joins TRBV6-4 to TRBJ2-1; 11 bases are shared with TRBD2. The germline CDR1 and CDR2 sequences are MRHNA and SNTAGT. J lost 8 bases, V lost 0 bases, and 6 bases had no gene match. The CDR3 has 16 residues. Here the CDR3 DNA reads TGTGCCAGCAGTGACTCTAGCGGGAGGGCCATCGATGAGCAGTTCTTC. Protein: CASSDSSGRAIDEQFF.

This clone showed up just once. V is TRBV9 and J is TRBJ2-1; 7 bases are a match to TRBD1. The germline V gene has CDR1 SGDLS and CDR2 YYNGEE. The CDR3 extends over 16 amino acids. With V trimmed by 1 base and J by 1 base, 5 bases remained unmatched. The CDR3 sequence: CASSVTRGSSYNEQFF. The CDR3 DNA reads as TGTGCCAGCAGCGTAACCAGGGGGTCGTCCTACAATGAGCAGTTCTTC.

This chain joins TRBV2 and TRBJ2-5, with a tentative D call TRBD2 (7 bases). V lost 7 bases and J 1 base, leaving 16 bases between the germline ends. CDR3 length: 15 amino acids. Germline V gene sequence: CDR1 SNHLY, CDR2 FYNNEI. Here the CDR3 reads CASTRTRGTQETQYF. The CDR3 DNA sequence: TGTGCCAGCACCCGGACTAGGGGGACCCAAGAGACCCAGTACTTC.

The chain links TRBV11-2 to TRBJ2-5; 9 nucleotides agree with TRBD1. The CDR3 sequence is 18 residues long. The ends lost 5 bases at V and 5 bases at J; junction bases unmatched: 18. The germline V gene encodes CDR1 SGHAT and CDR2 FQNNGV. The chain's CDR3 is CASSLSASTGGLWETQYF. The CDR3 region has the DNA TGTGCCAGCAGCCTGAGCGCGTCGACAGGGGGTCTATGGGAGACCCAGTACTTC.

J is TRBJ2-1 and V is TRBV7-8; TRBD2 aligns across 7 bases. V lost 1 base, J lost 3 bases, and 6 bases stayed unmatched. The CDR3 contains 16 residues. The germline gives CDR1 SGHVS, CDR2 FQNEAQ. The CDR3 nucleotides read TGTGCCAGCAGCTTAGGGCTAGCGGTGCTCTACAATGAGCAGTTCTTC. Translated, it gives CASSLGLAVLYNEQFF.

This clone was found once. This sequence joins TRBV7-9 and TRBJ1-4; D gene unclear. The CDR3 is 17 residues long. Trimming stripped 5 bases from V and 2 bases from J, with 18 bases between. From germline, CDR1 is SEHNR and CDR2 FQNEAQ (reference sequence). CDR3 bases: TGTGCCAGCAGCACTGCCCGGGGTCCATGGACTAATGAAAAACTGTTTTTT. As protein: CASSTARGPWTNEKLFF.

This clone was detected once. J is TRBJ1-1 and V is TRBV24-1; the match to TRBD1 covers 9 bases. This CDR3 comprises 13 residues. In germline, CDR1 is KGHDR, CDR2 SFDVKD. J gave up 8 bases and V 4 bases, and 4 bases lay outside the gene matches. The CDR3 loop is CATSEQTGGEAFF. The CDR3 DNA follows: TGTGCCACCAGTGAACAAACAGGGGGCGAAGCTTTCTTT.

In this sample, this clone turned up once. The chain carries TRBV10-3 and TRBJ2-7, with TRBD1 identical over 7 bases. The CDR3 loop spans 13 amino acids. Germline CDR1 reads ENHRY; CDR2 reads SYGVKD. The V segment lost 6 bases and the J segment 1 base; nucleotides outside the gene matches: 3. CDR3 sequence reads: CAIRGTASYEQYF. Written as DNA, the CDR3 is TGTGCCATCAGAGGGACAGCATCCTACGAGCAGTACTTC.

This clone came up once. The chain links TRBV4-2 to TRBJ2-1; D is possibly TRBD1 (6 bases). Germline V CDR1 and CDR2: LGHNA, YNFKEQ. Trimming pared 2 bases from V and 2 bases from J, leaving 13 bases between. The CDR3 extends over 16 amino acids. CDR3 residues: CASSQILQGTYNEQFF. Written as DNA, the CDR3 is TGTGCCAGCAGCCAAATTTTACAGGGCACCTACAATGAGCAGTTCTTC.